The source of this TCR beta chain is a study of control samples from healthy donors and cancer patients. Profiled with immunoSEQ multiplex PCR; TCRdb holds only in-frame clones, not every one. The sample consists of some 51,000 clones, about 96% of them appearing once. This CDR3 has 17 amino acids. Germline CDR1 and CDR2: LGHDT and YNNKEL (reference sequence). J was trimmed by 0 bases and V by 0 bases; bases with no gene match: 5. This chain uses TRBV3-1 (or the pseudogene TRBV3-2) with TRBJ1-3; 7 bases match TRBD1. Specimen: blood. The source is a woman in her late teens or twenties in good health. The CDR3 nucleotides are TGTGCCAGCAGCCAAGATAGGGGGCTTATCTCTGGAAACACCATATATTTT. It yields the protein CASSQDRGLISGNTIYF.